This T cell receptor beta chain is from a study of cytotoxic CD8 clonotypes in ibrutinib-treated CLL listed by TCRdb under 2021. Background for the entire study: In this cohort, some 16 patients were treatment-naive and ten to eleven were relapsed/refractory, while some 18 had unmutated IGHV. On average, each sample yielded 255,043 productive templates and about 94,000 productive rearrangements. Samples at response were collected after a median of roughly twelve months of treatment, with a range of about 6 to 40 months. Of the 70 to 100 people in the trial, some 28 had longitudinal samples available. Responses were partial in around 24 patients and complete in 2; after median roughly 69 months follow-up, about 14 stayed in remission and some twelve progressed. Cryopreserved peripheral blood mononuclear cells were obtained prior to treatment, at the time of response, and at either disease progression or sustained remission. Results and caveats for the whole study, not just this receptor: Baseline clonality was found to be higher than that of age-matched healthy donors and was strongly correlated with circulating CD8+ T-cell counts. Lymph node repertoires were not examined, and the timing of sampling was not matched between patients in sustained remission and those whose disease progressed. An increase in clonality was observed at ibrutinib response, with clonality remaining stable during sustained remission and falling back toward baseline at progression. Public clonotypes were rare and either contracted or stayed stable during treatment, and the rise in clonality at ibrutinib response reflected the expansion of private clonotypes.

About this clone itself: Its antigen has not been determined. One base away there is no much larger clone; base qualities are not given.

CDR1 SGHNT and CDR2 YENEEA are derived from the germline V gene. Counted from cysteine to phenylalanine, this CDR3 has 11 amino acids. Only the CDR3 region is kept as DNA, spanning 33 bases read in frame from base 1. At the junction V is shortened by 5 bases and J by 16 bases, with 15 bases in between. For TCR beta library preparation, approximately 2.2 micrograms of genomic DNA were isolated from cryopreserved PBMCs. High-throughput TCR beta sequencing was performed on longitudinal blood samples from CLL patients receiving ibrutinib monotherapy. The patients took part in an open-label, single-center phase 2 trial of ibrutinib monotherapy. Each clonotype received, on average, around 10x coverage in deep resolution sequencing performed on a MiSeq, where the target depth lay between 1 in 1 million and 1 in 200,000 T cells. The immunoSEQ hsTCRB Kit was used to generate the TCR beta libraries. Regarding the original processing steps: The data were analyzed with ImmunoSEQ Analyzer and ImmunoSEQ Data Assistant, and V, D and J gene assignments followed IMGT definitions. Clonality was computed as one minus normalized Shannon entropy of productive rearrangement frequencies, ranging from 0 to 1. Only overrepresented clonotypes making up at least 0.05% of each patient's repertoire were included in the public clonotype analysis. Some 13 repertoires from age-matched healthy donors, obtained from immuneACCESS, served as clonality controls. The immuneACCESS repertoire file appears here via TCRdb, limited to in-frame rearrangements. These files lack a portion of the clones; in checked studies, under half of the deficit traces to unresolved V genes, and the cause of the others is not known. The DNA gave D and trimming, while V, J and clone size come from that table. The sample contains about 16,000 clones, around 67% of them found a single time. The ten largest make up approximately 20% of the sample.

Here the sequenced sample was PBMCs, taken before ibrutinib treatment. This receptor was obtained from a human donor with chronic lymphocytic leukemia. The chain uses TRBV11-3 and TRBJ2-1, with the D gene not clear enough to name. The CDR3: CASSNTYYVFF. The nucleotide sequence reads TGTGCCAGCAGCAACACATATTACGTTTTCTTC.